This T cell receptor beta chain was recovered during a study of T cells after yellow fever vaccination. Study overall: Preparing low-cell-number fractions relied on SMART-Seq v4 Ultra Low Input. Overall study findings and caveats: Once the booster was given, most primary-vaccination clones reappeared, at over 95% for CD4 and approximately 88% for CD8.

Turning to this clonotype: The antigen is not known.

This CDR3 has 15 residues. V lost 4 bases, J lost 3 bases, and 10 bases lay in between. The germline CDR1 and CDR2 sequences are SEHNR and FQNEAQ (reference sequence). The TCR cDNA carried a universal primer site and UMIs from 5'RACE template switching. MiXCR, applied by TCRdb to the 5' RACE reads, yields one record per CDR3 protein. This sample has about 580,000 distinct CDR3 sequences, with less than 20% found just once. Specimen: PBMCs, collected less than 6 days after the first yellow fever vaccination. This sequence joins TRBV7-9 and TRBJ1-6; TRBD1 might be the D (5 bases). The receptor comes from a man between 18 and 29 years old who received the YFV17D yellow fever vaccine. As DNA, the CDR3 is TGTGCCAGCAGCTGGGGGGAAGTCTATAATTCACCCCTCCACTTT. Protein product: CASSWGEVYNSPLHF.